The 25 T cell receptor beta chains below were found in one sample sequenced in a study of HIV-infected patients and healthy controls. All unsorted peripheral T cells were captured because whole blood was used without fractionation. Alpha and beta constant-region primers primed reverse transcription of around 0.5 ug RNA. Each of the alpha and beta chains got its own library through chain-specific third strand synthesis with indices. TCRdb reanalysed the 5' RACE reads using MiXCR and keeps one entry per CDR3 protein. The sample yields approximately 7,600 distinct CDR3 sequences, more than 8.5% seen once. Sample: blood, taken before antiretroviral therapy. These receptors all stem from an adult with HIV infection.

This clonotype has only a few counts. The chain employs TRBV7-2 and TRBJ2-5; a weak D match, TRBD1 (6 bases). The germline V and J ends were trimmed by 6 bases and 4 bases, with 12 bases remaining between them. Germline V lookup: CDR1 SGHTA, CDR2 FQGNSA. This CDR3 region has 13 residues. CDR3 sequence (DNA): TGTGCCAGCAGTTCAGGGGAAGGAGAGACCCAGTACTTC. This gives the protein CASSSGEGETQYF.

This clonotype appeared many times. The CDR3 reads CASSTSGSPGTEAFF. The CDR3 nucleotides are TGTGCCAGCAGTACCTCCGGTAGCCCGGGGACTGAAGCTTTCTTT. The V and J genes are TRBV2 and TRBJ1-1; no clear D. Trimming removed 5 bases at V and 5 bases at J, with 18 bases between. The CDR3 runs 15 residues. Germline V gives CDR1 SNHLY, CDR2 FYNNEI.

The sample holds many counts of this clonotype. Here the CDR3 DNA reads TGTGCCAGCAGTTTATGGAGGAGGGGCACAGATACGCAGTATTTT. Translating gives CASSLWRRGTDTQYF. V usage is TRBV28 and J usage is TRBJ2-3; the D gene is possibly TRBD2 (6 bases). V was clipped by 0 bases and J by 1 base, with 8 bases between them. The CDR3 is made up of 15 amino acids. CDR1 is MDHEN, CDR2 SYDVKM, per germline.

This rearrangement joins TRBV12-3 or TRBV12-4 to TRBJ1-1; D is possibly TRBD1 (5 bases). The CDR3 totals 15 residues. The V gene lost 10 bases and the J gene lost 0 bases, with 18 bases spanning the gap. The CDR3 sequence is CATQQGGVMNTEAFF. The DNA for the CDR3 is TGTGCCACCCAGCAGGGAGGCGTCATGAACACTGAAGCTTTCTTT.

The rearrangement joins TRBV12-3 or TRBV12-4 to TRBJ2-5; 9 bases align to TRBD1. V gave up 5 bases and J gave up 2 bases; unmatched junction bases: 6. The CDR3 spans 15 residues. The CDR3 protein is CASSTHRGRQETQYF. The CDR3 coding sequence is TGTGCCAGCAGTACGCACAGGGGGCGGCAAGAGACCCAGTACTTC.

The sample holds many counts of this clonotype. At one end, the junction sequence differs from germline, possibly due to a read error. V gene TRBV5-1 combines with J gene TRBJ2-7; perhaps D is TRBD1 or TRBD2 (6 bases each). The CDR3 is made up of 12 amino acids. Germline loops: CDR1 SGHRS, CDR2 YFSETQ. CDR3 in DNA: TGCGCCAGCAGCTTGGCGGGGGCTCCGGCCGATTTC. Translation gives CASSLAGAPADF.

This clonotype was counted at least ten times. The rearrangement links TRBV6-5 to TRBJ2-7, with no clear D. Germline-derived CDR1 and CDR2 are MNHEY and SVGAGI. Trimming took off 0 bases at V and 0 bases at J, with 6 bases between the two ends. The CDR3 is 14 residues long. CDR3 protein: CASSYSDPSYEQYF. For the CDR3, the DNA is TGTGCCAGCAGTTACTCTGACCCCTCCTACGAGCAGTACTTC.

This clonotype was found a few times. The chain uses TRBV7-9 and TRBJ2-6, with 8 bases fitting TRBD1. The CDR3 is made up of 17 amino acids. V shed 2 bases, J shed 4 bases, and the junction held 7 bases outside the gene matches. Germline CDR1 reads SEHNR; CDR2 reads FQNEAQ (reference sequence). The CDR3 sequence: CASSLRTGLQGANVLTF. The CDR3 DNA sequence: TGTGCCAGCAGCTTACGGACAGGGCTGCAGGGGGCCAACGTCCTGACTTTC. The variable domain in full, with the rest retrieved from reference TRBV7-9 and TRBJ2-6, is DTGVSQNPRHKITKRGQNVTFRCDPISEHNRLYWYRQTLGQGPEFLTYFQNEAQLEKSRLLSDRFSAERPKGSFSTLEIQRTEQGDSAMYLCASSLRTGLQGANVLTFGAGSRLTVL.

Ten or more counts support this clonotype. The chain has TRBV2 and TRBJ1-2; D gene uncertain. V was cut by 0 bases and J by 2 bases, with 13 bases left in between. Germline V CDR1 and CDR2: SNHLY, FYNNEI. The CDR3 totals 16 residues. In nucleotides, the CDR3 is TGTGCCAGCAGTGAAGCGGGTTACAGCCTCAACTATGGCTACACCTTC. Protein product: CASSEAGYSLNYGYTF.

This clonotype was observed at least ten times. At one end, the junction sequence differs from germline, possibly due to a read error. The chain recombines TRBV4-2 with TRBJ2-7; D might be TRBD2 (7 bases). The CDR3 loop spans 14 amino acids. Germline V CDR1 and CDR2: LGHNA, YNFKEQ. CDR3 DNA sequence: TGTGCCAGCCAATCGAGGGGGGGGTCCTCCGAGCAGTACTTC. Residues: CASQSRGGSSEQYF.

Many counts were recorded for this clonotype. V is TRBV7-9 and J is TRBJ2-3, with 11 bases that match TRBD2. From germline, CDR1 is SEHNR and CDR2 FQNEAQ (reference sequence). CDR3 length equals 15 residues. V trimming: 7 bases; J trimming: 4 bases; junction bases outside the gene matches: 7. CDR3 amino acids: CASNLAGGSADTQYF. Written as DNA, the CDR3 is TGTGCCAGCAACCTAGCGGGAGGATCGGCAGATACGCAGTATTTT.

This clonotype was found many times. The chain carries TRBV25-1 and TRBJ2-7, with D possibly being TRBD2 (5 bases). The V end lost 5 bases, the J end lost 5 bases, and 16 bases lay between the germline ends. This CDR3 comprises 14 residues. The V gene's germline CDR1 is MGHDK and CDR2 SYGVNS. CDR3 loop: CASSSGILLDEQYF. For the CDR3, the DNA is TGTGCCAGCAGTTCCGGGATCCTCTTGGACGAGCAGTACTTC.

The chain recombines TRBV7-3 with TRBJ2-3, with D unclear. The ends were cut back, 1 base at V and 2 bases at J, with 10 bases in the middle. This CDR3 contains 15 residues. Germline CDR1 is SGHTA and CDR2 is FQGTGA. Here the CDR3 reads CASSLRAANTDTQYF. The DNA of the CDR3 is TGTGCCAGCAGCTTAAGGGCAGCCAACACAGATACGCAGTATTTT.

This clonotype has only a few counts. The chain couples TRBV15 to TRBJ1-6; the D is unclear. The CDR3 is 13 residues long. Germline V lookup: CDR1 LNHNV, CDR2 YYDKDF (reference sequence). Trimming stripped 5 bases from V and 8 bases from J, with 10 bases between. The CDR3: CATSGKSDSPLHF. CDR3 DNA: TGTGCCACCAGCGGGAAATCGGATTCACCCCTCCACTTT.

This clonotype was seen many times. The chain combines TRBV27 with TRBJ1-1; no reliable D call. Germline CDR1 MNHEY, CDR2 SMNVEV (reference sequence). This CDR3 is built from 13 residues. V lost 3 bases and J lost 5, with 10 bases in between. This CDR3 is CASSFVKGTEAFF. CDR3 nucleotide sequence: TGTGCCAGCAGTTTTGTGAAAGGGACTGAAGCTTTCTTT.

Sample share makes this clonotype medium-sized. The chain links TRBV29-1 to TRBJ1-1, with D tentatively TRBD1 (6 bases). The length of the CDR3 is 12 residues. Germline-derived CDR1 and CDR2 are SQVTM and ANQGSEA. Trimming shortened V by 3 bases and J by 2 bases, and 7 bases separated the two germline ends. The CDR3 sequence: CSVDRGNTEAFF. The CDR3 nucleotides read TGCAGCGTTGACAGGGGAAACACTGAAGCTTTCTTT.

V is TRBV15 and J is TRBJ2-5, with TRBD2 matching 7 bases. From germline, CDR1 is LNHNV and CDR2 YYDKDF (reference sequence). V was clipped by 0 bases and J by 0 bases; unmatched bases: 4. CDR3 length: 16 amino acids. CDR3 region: CATSRDLREYQETQYF. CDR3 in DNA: TGTGCCACCAGCAGAGATTTGCGGGAGTACCAAGAGACCCAGTACTTC.

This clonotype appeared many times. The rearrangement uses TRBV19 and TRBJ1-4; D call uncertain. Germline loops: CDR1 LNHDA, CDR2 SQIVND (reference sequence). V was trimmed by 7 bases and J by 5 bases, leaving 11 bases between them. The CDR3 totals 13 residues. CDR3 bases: TGTGCCAGTACGACTGCTTCAAATGAAAAACTGTTTTTT. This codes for CASTTASNEKLFF.

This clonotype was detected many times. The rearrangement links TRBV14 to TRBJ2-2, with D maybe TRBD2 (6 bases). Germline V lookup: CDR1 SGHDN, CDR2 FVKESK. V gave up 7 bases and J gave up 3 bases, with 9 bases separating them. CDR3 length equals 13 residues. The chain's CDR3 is CASTERDTGELFF. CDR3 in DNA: TGTGCCAGCACAGAGCGGGACACCGGGGAGCTGTTTTTT.

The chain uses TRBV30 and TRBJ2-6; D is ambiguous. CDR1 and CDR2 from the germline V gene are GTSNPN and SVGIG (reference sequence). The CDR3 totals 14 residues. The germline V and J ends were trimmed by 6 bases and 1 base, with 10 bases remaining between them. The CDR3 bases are TGTGCCTGCCATCCCACTTCTGGGGCCAACGTCCTGACTTTC. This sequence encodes CACHPTSGANVLTF.

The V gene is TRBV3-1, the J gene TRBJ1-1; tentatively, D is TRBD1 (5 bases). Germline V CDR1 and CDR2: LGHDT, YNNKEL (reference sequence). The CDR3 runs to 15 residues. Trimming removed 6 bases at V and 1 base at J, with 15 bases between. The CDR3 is CASRQAGTTNTEAFF. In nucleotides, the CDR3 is TGTGCCAGCAGACAGGCCGGGACGACGAACACTGAAGCTTTCTTT. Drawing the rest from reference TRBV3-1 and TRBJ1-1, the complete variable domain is DTAVSQTPKYLVTQMGNDKSIKCEQNLGHDTMYWYKQDSKKFLKIMFSYNNKELIINETVPNRFSPKSPDKAHLNLHINSLELGDSAVYFCASRQAGTTNTEAFFGQGTRLTVV.

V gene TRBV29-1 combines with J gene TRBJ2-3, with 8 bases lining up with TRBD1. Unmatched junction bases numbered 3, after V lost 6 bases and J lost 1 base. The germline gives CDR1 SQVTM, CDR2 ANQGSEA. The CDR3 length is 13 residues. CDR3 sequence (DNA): TGCAGCGTCCAACAGGGGGGCACAGATACGCAGTATTTT. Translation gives CSVQQGGTDTQYF.

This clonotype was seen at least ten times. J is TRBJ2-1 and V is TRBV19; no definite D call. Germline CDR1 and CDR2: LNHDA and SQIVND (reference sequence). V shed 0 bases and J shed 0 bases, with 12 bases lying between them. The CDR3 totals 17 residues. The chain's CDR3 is CASSIDKGPSSYNEQFF. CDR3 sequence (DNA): TGTGCCAGTAGTATAGATAAAGGGCCGAGCTCCTACAATGAGCAGTTCTTC.

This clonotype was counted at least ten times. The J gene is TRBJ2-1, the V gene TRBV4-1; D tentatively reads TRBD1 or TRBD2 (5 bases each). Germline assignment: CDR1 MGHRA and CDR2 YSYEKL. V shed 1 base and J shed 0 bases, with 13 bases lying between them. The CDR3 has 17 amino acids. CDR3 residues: CASSQVGAVSSYNEQFF. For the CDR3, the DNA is TGCGCCAGCAGCCAAGTCGGGGCGGTGAGCTCCTACAATGAGCAGTTCTTC.

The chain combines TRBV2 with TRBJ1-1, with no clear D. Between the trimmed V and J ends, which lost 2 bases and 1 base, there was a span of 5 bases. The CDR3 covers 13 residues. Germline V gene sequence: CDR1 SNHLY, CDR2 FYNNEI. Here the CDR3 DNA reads TGTGCCAGCAGTGAAAATCGGAACACTGAAGCTTTCTTT. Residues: CASSENRNTEAFF.